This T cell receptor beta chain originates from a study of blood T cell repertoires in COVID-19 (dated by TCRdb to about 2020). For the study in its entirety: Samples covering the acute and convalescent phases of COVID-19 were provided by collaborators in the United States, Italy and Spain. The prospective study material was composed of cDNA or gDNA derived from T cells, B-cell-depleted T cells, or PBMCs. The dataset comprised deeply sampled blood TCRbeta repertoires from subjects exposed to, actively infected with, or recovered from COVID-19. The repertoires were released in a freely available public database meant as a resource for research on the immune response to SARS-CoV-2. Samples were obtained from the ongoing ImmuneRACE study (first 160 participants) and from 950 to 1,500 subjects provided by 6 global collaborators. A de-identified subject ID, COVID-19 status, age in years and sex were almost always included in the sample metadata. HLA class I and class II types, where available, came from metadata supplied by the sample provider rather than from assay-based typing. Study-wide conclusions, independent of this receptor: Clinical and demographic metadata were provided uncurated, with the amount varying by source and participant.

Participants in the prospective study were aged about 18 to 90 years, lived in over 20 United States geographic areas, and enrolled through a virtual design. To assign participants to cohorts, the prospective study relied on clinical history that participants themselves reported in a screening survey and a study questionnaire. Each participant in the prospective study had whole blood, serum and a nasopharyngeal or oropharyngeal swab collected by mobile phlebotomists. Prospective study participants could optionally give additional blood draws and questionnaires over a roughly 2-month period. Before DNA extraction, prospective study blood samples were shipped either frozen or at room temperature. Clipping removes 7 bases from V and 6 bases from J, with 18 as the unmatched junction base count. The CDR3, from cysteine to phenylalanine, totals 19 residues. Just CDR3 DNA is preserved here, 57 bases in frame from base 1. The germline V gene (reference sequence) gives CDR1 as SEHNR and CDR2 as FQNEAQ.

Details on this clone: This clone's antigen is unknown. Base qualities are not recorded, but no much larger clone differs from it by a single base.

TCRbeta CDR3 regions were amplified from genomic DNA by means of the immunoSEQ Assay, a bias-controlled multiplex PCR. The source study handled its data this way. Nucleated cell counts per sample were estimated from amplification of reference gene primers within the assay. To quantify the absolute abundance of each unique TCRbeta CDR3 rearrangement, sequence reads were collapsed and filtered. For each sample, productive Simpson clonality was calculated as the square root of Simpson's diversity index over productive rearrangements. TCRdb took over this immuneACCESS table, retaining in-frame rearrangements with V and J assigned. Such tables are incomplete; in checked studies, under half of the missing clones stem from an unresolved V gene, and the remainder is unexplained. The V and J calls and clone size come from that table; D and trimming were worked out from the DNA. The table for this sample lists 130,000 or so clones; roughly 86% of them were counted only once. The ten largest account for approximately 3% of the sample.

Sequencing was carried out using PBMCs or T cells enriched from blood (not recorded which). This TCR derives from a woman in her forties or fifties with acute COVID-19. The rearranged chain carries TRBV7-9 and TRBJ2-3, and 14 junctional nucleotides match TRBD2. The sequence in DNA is TGTGCCAGCACGGCTTATGTAACGGGACTAGCGGGAGTCGGTGATACGCAGTATTTT. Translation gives CASTAYVTGLAGVGDTQYF.